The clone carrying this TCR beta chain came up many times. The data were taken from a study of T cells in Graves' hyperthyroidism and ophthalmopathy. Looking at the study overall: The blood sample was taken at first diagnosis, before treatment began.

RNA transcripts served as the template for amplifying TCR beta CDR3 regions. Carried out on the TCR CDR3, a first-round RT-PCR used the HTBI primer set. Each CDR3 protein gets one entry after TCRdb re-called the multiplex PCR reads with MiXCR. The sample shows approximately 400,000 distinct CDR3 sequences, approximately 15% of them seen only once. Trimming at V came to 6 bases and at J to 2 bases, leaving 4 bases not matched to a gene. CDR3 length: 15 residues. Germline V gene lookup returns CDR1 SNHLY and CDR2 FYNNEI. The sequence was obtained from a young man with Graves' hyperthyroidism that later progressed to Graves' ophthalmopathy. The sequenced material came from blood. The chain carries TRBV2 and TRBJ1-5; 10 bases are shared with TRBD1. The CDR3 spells CASSETGGGNQPQHF. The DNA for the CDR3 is TGTGCCAGCAGCGAGACAGGGGGCGGCAATCAGCCCCAGCATTTT.